This passage covers 26 T cell receptor beta chains from one sample sequenced in a study of identical twins. MiXCR, run by TCRdb on the 5' RACE reads, gives a single entry per CDR3 protein. The table lists 450,000 or so distinct CDR3 sequences, 20% to 30% of them singletons. The sample was also linked to a second study, of T cells expressing NK-cell markers.

The sequencing sample was made of CD4+ T cells sorted from blood. These receptor sequences come from a woman under 30 in good health.

The chain recombines TRBV2 with TRBJ1-3, with D maybe TRBD1 (5 bases). This CDR3 contains 12 residues. Germline CDR1 reads SNHLY; CDR2 reads FYNNEI. V was cut by 8 bases and J by 7 bases, with 12 bases left in between. For the CDR3, the DNA is TGTGCCAGCCTGAGGGAGGGGAACACCATATATTTT. It codes for CASLREGNTIYF.

The rearrangement joins TRBV20-1 to TRBJ1-1; D gene uncertain. The CDR3 consists of 13 residues. V lost 6 bases and J lost 1, with 12 bases in between. Germline V gene data show CDR1 as DFQATT and CDR2 as SNEGSKA (reference sequence). The CDR3 DNA reads as TGCAGTGCCAAGGGCCAAGGGAACACTGAAGCTTTCTTT. Residues: CSAKGQGNTEAFF.

This clonotype was seen ten or more times. The chain joins TRBV29-1 to TRBJ2-5; the match to TRBD1 covers 7 bases. This CDR3 has 13 amino acids. Trimming cost V 6 bases and J 4 bases; bases outside gene matches: 8. Germline V gene data show CDR1 as SQVTM and CDR2 as ANQGSEA. The CDR3 nucleotides read TGCAGCGTCCGGACAGGAACCTCAGAGACCCAGTACTTC. Protein: CSVRTGTSETQYF.

This clonotype was recorded a few times. The chain links TRBV12-3 or TRBV12-4 to TRBJ2-1, with D unresolved. CDR3 length: 14 residues. Between the trimmed V and J ends, which lost 3 bases and 4 bases, there was a span of 10 bases. CDR3 region: CASSFQRAYNEQFF. The CDR3 DNA is TGTGCCAGCAGTTTCCAGCGAGCATACAATGAGCAGTTCTTC.

This clonotype has just a few counts. The V call is TRBV3-1, the J call TRBJ2-1; 11 positions agree with TRBD2. Germline V gene sequence: CDR1 LGHDT, CDR2 YNNKEL (reference sequence). The V segment lost 4 bases and the J segment 10 bases; nucleotides outside the gene matches: 12. The CDR3 has 16 residues. In nucleotides, the CDR3 is TGTGCCAGCAGCCTCGAGGCTAGCGGGAGGTTCAAGGAGCAGTTCTTC. Translated, it gives CASSLEASGRFKEQFF.

The rearrangement links TRBV6-2 or TRBV6-3 to TRBJ2-1, with unresolved D. Between the trimmed V and J ends, which lost 4 bases and 0 bases, there was a span of 13 bases. The CDR3 is 16 amino acids. CDR1 is MNHEY, CDR2 SVGEGT, per germline. The CDR3 region has the DNA TGTGCCAGCAGTTCAACGACTGCTTTCTCCTACAATGAGCAGTTCTTC. Encoded protein: CASSSTTAFSYNEQFF.

This sequence joins TRBV20-1 and TRBJ2-3, with 10 bases fitting TRBD1. This CDR3 has 16 residues. Germline V gene data show CDR1 as DFQATT and CDR2 as SNEGSKA (reference sequence). Trimming at V came to 0 bases and at J to 6 bases, leaving 9 bases not matched to a gene. CDR3 coding DNA: TGCAGTGCTAGAGATCGAGGGACAGGGGCATACGATACGCAGTATTTT. Translating it yields CSARDRGTGAYDTQYF.

This clonotype occurred a few times. The chain recombines TRBV2 with TRBJ1-2; D unresolved. The germline V gene has CDR1 SNHLY and CDR2 FYNNEI. CDR3 size: 10 residues. Trimming shortened V by 10 bases and J by 2 bases, and 5 bases separated the two germline ends. Here the CDR3 DNA reads TGTGCCAAAAGAAACTATGGCTACACCTTC. This sequence encodes CAKRNYGYTF. The full variable domain, in which reference TRBV2 and TRBJ1-2 provide the parts outside the CDR3, is EPEVTQTPSHQVTQMGQEVILRCVPISNHLYFYWYRQILGQKVEFLVSFYNNEISEKSEIFDDQFSVERPDGSNFTLKIRSTKLEDSAMYFCAKRNYGYTFGSGTRLTVV.

This chain uses TRBV5-1 with TRBJ1-1; 8 bases agree with TRBD1. Germline CDR1 is SGHRS and CDR2 is YFSETQ. J lost 2 bases, V lost 4 bases, and 7 bases had no gene match. The CDR3 runs 15 residues. CDR3 sequence: CASSGGTGLNTEAFF. The CDR3 DNA follows: TGCGCCAGCAGCGGCGGGACAGGCCTTAACACTGAAGCTTTCTTT. Based on the CDR3 plus reference TRBV5-1 and TRBJ1-1, the full variable domain is KAGVTQTPRYLIKTRGQQVTLSCSPISGHRSVSWYQQTPGQGLQFLFEYFSETQRNKGNFPGRFSGRQFSNSRSEMNVSTLELGDSALYLCASSGGTGLNTEAFFGQGTRLTVV.

The CDR3 DNA is TGCGCCAGCAGCTGGGACTTGCGGGACTACGAGCAGTACTTC. Its protein is CASSWDLRDYEQYF. This chain uses TRBV4-3 with TRBJ2-7, with TRBD2 as a possible D gene (6 bases). Germline CDR1 reads LGHNA; CDR2 reads YSLEER. The V end was cut by 5 bases, the J end by 3 bases, with 14 bases between. CDR3 length: 14 residues.

This sequence joins TRBV29-1 and TRBJ2-7, with 8 bases that match TRBD2. The V segment lost 4 bases and the J segment 5 bases; nucleotides outside the gene matches: 13. The CDR3 consists of 15 residues. Germline CDR1 SQVTM, CDR2 ANQGSEA. For the CDR3, the DNA is TGCAGCGTTGGAGTGGGGGCGGGAGGTTCCAACGAGCAGTACTTC. It yields the protein CSVGVGAGGSNEQYF.

J is TRBJ2-6 and V is TRBV12-3 or TRBV12-4; 8 bases agree with TRBD2. V trimming: 6 bases; J trimming: 2 bases; junction bases outside the gene matches: 6. The CDR3 is made up of 16 amino acids. The CDR3 sequence: CASRPGLVTGANVLTF. DNA of the CDR3: TGTGCCAGCAGGCCGGGACTAGTGACTGGGGCCAACGTCCTGACTTTC.

The chain uses TRBV20-1 and TRBJ2-1; 11 positions agree with TRBD2. The CDR3 totals 16 residues. Per the germline V gene, CDR1 is DFQATT and CDR2 is SNEGSKA (reference sequence). V trimming: 0 bases; J trimming: 5 bases; junction bases outside the gene matches: 6. The CDR3 region has the DNA TGCAGTGCTAGAGACCCCTTAGCGGGGGGGAACAATGAGCAGTTCTTC. Encoded protein: CSARDPLAGGNNEQFF.

This rearrangement joins TRBV19 to TRBJ1-6, with D possibly TRBD1 on 5 matching bases. From germline, CDR1 is LNHDA and CDR2 SQIVND (reference sequence). V shed 6 bases and J shed 7 bases, with 13 bases lying between them. The CDR3 runs 14 residues. The DNA of the CDR3 is TGTGCCAGTAGCCCGGGGGGGTGGAATTCACCCCTCCACTTT. As protein: CASSPGGWNSPLHF. Filled out from reference TRBV19 and TRBJ1-6, the complete variable domain reads DGGITQSPKYLFRKEGQNVTLSCEQNLNHDAMYWYRQDPGQGLRLIYYSQIVNDFQKGDIAEGYSVSREKKESFPLTVTSAQKNPTAFYLCASSPGGWNSPLHFGNGTRLTVT.

J is TRBJ2-3 and V is TRBV20-1; no reliable D call. V shed 0 bases and J shed 6 bases, with 13 bases lying between them. The CDR3 spans 14 residues. Germline loops: CDR1 DFQATT, CDR2 SNEGSKA (reference sequence). The CDR3 bases are TGCAGTGCTAGAGATCACCACGCCGCGGATACGCAGTATTTT. Amino acids: CSARDHHAADTQYF.

This rearrangement joins TRBV5-5 to TRBJ1-5; no clear D. The CDR3 covers 15 residues. Germline CDR1 SGHKS, CDR2 YYEKEE (reference sequence). Deletions cut 3 bases from V and 0 bases from J, with 10 bases between. The CDR3 DNA reads TGTGCCAGCAGCTCGGACTGGGATAGCAATCAGCCCCAGCATTTT. It translates to CASSSDWDSNQPQHF.

This clonotype was observed a few times. V is TRBV11-3 and J is TRBJ1-1, with D hard to call. V lost 10 bases, J lost 3 bases, and 9 bases lay in between. Germline V gene data show CDR1 as SGHNT and CDR2 as YENEEA. The CDR3 sequence is 11 residues long. The CDR3 reads CATTGYTEAFF. The CDR3 nucleotides read TGTGCCACCACCGGGTACACTGAAGCTTTCTTT.

This clonotype was counted only a few times. The chain couples TRBV4-3 to TRBJ2-7, with a possible D match to TRBD2 (6 bases). The germline CDR1 and CDR2 sequences are LGHNA and YSLEER. V was pared by 0 bases and J by 3 bases, with 12 bases between. CDR3 length: 15 amino acids. CDR3 nucleotide sequence: TGCGCCAGCAGCCAAGATACGGGAGACTTCTACGAGCAGTACTTC. Protein: CASSQDTGDFYEQYF.

This sequence joins TRBV12-3 or TRBV12-4 and TRBJ2-3; 7 bases match TRBD2. The CDR3 sequence is 13 residues long. V lost 8 bases, J lost 3 bases, and 5 bases stayed unmatched. CDR3 region: CASGRVGTDTQYF. The CDR3 region has the DNA TGTGCCAGCGGGAGGGTCGGAACAGATACGCAGTATTTT.

This clonotype was seen a few times. V gene TRBV4-3 combines with J gene TRBJ2-2, with 9 bases identical to TRBD1. The CDR3 is made up of 16 amino acids. Trimming took 1 base from V and 5 from J; bases not matched to a gene: 5. In germline, CDR1 is LGHNA, CDR2 YSLEER. The CDR3, as DNA: TGCGCCAGCAGCCAAGCTGTCGGACAGGGGACCGGGGAGCTGTTTTTT. Its translation: CASSQAVGQGTGELFF.

In this sample, this clonotype turned up once. The gene calls are TRBV19 and TRBJ2-7, with 10 bases matching TRBD1. In germline, CDR1 is LNHDA, CDR2 SQIVND (reference sequence). The CDR3 totals 16 residues. The ends lost 6 bases at V and 3 bases at J; junction bases unmatched: 11. In DNA, the CDR3 is TGTGCCAGTAGGCGCAGTACCGGGACAGGGGACTACGAGCAGTACTTC. Protein product: CASRRSTGTGDYEQYF.

The V call is TRBV10-3, the J call TRBJ1-4; D remains ambiguous. This CDR3 contains 13 residues. The V and J ends lost 5 bases and 5 bases respectively, with 9 bases between them. Germline lookup yields CDR1 ENHRY and CDR2 SYGVKD. The CDR3: CAISPIHNEKLFF. The CDR3 DNA reads as TGTGCCATCAGTCCAATTCACAATGAAAAACTGTTTTTT.

The chain joins TRBV3-1 to TRBJ1-2; TRBD1 aligns across 12 bases. V was pared by 4 bases and J by 2 bases, with 2 bases of the junction left unmatched. The CDR3 has 15 residues. Germline-derived CDR1 and CDR2 are LGHDT and YNNKEL (reference sequence). The CDR3 nucleotides read TGTGCCAGCAGCCCAGGGACAGGGGGCAACTATGGCTACACCTTC. The encoded protein is CASSPGTGGNYGYTF.

The genes are TRBV20-1 and TRBJ2-5, with 8 nucleotides matching TRBD2. The CDR3 length is 12 residues. The germline V gene encodes CDR1 DFQATT and CDR2 SNEGSKA (reference sequence). The J segment lost 4 bases and the V segment lost 8 bases, leaving 6 bases of the junction unmatched. CDR3 residues: CSSLGGVETQYF. Here the CDR3 DNA reads TGCAGTTCTCTCGGGGGGGTAGAGACCCAGTACTTC.

The chain couples TRBV5-1 to TRBJ1-1; D uncertain. V lost 5 bases and J lost 0, with 11 bases in between. The CDR3 covers 14 residues. Germline V gene sequence: CDR1 SGHRS, CDR2 YFSETQ. CDR3 DNA: TGCGCCAGCAGGGCTCAGAAAATGAACACTGAAGCTTTCTTT. Translation gives CASRAQKMNTEAFF.

The chain is built from TRBV28 and TRBJ1-2, with TRBD1 identical over 12 bases. With 4 bases clipped from V and 8 bases from J, the junction kept 8 bases outside the gene matches. Germline V lookup: CDR1 MDHEN, CDR2 SYDVKM. The CDR3 extends over 15 amino acids. The CDR3 is CASSSPGQGAGGYTF. The CDR3, as DNA: TGTGCCAGCAGTTCACCGGGACAGGGGGCGGGAGGCTACACCTTC.